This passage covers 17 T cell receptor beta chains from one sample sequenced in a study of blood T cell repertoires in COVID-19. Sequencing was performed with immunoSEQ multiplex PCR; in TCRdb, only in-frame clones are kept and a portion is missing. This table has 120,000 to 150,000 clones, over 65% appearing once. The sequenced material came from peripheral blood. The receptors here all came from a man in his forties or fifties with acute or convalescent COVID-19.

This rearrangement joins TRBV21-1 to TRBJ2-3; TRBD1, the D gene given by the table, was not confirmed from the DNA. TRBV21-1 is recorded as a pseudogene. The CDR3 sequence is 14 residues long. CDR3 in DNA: TGTGCCAGCGGGGACAGGCTTAGCACAGATACGCAGTATTTT. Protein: CASGDRLSTDTQYF.

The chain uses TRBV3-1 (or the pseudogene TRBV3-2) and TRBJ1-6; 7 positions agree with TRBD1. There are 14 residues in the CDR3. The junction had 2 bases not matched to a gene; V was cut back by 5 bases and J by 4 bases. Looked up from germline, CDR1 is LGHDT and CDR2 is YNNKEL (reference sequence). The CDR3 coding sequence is TGTGCCAGCAGCGCGGGACAGTATAATTCACCCCTCCACTTT. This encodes CASSAGQYNSPLHF.

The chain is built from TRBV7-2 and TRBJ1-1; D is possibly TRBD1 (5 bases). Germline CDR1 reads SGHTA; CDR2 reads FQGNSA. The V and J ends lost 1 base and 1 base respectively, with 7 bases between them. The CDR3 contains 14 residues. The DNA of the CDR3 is TGTGCCAGCAGCTTAGGGGGCGGGAACACTGAAGCTTTCTTT. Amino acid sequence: CASSLGGGNTEAFF.

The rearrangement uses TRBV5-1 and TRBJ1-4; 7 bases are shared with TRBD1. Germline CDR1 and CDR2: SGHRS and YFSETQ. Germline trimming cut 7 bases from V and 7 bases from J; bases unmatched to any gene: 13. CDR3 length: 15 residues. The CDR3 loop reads CASAKGALIGEKLFF. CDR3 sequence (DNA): TGCGCCAGCGCAAAGGGGGCGCTTATTGGTGAAAAACTGTTTTTT.

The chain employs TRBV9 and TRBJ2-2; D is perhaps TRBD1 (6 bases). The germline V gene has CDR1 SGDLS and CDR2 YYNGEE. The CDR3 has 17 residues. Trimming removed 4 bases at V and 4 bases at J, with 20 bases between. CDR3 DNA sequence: TGTGCCAGCAGCCCCCAGTCAGGGGTCGCGACCACCGGGGAGCTGTTTTTT. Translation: CASSPQSGVATTGELFF.

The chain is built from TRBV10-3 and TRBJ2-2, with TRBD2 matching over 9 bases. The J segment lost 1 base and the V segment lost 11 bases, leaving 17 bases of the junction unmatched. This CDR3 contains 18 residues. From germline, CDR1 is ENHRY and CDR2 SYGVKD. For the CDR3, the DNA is TGTGCCCTTTCATCGGGAGCAGTAGCGGGGGTGAACACCGGGGAGCTGTTTTTT. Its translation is CALSSGAVAGVNTGELFF.

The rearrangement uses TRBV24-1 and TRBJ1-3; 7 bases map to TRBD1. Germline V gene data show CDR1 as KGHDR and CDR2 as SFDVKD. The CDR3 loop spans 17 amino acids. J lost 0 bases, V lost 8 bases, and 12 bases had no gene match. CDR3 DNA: TGTGCCACCATTCGTAATCCTCAGGGGGACTCTGGAAACACCATATATTTT. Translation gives CATIRNPQGDSGNTIYF.

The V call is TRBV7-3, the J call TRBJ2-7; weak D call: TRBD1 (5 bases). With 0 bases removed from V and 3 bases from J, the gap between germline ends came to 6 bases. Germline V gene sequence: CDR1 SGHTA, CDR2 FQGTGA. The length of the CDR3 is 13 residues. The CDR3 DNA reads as TGTGCCAGCAGCTTAACCAGGGACTACGAGCAGTACTTC. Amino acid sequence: CASSLTRDYEQYF.

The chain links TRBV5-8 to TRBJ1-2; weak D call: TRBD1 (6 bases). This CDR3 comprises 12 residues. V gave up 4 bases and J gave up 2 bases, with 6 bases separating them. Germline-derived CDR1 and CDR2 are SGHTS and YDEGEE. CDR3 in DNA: TGTGCCAGCAGCGACAGGAACTATGGCTACACCTTC. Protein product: CASSDRNYGYTF.

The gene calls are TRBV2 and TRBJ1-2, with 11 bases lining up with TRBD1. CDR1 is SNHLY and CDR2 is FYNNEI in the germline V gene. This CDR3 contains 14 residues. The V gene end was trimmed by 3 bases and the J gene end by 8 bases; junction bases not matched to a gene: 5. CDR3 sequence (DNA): TGTGCCAGCAGTGATGGGGACAGGGGGGACGGCTACACCTTC. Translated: CASSDGDRGDGYTF.

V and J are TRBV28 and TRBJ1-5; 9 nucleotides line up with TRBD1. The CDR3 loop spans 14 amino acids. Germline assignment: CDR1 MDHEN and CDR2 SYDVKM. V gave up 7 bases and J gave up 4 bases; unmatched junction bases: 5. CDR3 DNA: TGTGCCAGCAAAACCGGGACAGGGAATCAGCCCCAGCATTTT. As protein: CASKTGTGNQPQHF.

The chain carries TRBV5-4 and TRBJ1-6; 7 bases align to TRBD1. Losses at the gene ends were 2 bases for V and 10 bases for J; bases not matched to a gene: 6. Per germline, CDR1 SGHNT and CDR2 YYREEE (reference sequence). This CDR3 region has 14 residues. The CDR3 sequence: CASSFLGGESPLHF. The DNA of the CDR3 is TGTGCCAGCAGCTTTCTAGGGGGCGAGTCACCCCTCCACTTT.

The DNA for the CDR3 is TGTGCCAGCAGCTTAGACAGGGGGGTGAATCAGCCCCAGCATTTT. Its protein product is CASSLDRGVNQPQHF. The chain uses TRBV11-2 and TRBJ1-5; 7 positions match TRBD1. Germline assignment: CDR1 SGHAT and CDR2 FQNNGV. This CDR3 region has 15 residues. V lost 0 bases and J lost 4; bases outside the gene matches: 3.

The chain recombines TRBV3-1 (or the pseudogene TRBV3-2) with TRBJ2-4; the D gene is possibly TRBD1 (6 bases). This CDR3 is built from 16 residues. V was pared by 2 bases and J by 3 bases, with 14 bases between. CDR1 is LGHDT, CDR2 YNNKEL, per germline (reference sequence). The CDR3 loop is CASSQNPTGGKNIQYF. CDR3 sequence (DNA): TGTGCCAGCAGCCAAAACCCGACAGGCGGCAAAAACATTCAGTACTTC.

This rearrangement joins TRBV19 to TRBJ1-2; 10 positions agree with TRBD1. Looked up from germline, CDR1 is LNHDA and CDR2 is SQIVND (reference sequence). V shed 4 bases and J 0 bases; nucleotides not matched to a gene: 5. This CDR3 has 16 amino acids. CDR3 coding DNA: TGTGCCAGTAGTACCTCCGGGACAGGGGCTAACTATGGCTACACCTTC. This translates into CASSTSGTGANYGYTF.

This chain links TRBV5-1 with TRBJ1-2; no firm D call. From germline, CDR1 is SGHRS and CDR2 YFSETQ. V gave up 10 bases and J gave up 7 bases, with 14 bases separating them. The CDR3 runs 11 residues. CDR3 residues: CAASEVSGYTF. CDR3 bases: TGCGCCGCCTCCGAGGTATCTGGCTACACCTTC.

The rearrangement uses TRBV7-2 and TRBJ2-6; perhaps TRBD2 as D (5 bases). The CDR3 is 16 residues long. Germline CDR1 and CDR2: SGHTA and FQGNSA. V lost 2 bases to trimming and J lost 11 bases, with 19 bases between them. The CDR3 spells CASSLILASGVDVLTF. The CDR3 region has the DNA TGTGCCAGCAGCTTAATCTTAGCGAGTGGGGTGGACGTCCTGACTTTC.